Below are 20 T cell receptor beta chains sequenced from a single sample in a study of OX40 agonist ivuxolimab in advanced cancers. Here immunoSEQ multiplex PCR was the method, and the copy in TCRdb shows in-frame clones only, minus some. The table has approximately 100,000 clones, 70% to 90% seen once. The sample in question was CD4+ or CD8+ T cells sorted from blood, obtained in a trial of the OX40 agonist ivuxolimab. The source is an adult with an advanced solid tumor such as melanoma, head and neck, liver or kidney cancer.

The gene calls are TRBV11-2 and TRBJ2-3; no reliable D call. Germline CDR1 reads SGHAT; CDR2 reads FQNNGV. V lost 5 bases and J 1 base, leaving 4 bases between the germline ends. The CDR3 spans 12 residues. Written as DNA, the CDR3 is TGTGCCAGCAGCCCGGGCACAGATACGCAGTATTTT. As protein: CASSPGTDTQYF.

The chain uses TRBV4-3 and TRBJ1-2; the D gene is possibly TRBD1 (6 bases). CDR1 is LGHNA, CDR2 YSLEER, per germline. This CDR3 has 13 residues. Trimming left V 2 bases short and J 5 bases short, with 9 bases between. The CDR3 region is CASSQQGQYGYTF. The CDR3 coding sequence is TGCGCCAGCAGCCAACAGGGGCAATATGGCTACACCTTC.

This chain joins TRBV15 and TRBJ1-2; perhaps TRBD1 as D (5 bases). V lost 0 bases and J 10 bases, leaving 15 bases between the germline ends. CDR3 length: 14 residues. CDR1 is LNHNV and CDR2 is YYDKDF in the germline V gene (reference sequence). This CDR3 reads CATSRDLVGTDYTF. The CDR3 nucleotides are TGTGCCACCAGCAGAGACCTTGTGGGGACGGACTACACCTTC.

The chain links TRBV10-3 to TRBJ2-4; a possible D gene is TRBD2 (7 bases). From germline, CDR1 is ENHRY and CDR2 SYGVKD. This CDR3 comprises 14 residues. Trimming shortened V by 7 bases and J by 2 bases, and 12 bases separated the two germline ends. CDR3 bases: TGTGCCATCAACGAGGGGGGGACCAAAAACATTCAGTACTTC. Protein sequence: CAINEGGTKNIQYF.

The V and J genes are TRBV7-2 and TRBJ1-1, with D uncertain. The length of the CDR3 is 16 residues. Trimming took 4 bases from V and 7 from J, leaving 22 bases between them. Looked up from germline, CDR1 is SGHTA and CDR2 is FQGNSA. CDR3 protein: CASSYPGSFSYSEAFF. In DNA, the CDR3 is TGTGCCAGCAGCTACCCAGGCAGTTTCTCATATAGTGAAGCTTTCTTT.

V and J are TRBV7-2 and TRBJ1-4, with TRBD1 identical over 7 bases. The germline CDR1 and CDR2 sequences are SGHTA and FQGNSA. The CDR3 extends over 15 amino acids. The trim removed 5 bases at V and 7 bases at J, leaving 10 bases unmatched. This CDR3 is CASSRPGGHLEKLFF. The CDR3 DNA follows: TGTGCCAGCAGCCGGCCAGGGGGACACCTTGAAAAACTGTTTTTT.

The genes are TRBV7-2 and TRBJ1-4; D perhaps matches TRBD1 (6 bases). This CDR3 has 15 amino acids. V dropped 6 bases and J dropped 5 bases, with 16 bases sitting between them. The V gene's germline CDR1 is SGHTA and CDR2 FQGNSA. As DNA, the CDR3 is TGTGCCAGCAGGGACAGAAAGGACTGGAATGAAAAACTGTTTTTT. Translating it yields CASRDRKDWNEKLFF.

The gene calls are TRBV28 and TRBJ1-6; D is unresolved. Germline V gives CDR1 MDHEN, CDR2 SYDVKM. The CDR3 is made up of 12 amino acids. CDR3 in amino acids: CAFSEGDSPLHF. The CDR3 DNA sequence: TGTGCATTCTCCGAGGGCGATTCACCCCTCCACTTT.

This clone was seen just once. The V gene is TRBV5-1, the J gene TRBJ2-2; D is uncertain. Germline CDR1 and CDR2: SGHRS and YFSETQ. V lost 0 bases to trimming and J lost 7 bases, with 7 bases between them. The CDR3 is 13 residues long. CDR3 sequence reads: CASSLDLIGELFF. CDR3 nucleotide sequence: TGCGCCAGCAGCTTGGATTTGATCGGGGAGCTGTTTTTT.

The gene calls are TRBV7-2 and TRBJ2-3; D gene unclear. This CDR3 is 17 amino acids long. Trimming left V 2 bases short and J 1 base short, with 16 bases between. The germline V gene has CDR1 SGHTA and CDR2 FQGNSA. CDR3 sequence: CASSLRERSGGTDTQYF. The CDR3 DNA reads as TGTGCCAGCAGCTTAAGGGAAAGGAGTGGGGGCACAGATACGCAGTATTTT.

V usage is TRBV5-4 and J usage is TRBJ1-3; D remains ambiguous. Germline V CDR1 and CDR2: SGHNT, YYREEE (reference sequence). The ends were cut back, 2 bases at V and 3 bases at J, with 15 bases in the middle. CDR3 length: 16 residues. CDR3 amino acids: CASSFTRAQSGNTIYF. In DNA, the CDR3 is TGTGCCAGCAGCTTTACGAGAGCTCAAAGTGGAAACACCATATATTTT.

The CDR3 protein is CASKPLGAHEQYF. The CDR3 region has the DNA TGTGCCAGTAAACCCCTGGGGGCCCACGAGCAGTACTTC. The chain joins TRBV6-1 to TRBJ2-7, with D possibly matching TRBD1 (6 bases). The CDR3 extends over 13 amino acids. Trimming took off 9 bases at V and 5 bases at J, with 17 bases between the two ends. Germline V lookup: CDR1 MNHNS, CDR2 SASEGT.

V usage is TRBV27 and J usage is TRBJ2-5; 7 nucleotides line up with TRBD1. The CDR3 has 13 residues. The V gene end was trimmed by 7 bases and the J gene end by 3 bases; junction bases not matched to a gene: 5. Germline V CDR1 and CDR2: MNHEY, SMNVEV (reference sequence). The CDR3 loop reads CASTSDREETQYF. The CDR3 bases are TGTGCCAGCACTTCAGACAGGGAAGAGACCCAGTACTTC.

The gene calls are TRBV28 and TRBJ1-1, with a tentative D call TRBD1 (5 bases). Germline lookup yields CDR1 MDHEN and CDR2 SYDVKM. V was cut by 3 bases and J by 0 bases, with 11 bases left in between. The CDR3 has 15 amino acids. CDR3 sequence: CASSLGTVMNTEAFF. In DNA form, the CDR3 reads TGTGCCAGCAGTTTGGGGACGGTCATGAACACTGAAGCTTTCTTT.

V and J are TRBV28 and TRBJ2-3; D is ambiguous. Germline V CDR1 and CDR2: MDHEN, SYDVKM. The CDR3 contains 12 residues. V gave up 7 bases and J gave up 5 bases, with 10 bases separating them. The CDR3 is CASTLRGDTQYF. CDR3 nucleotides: TGTGCCAGCACCTTAAGAGGAGATACGCAGTATTTT.

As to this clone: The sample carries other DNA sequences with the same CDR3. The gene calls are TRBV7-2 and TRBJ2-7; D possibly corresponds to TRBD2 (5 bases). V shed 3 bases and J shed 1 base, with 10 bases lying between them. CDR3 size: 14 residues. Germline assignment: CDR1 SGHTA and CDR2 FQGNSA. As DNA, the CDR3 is TGTGCCAGCAGCTTGCTGCTAGCTTCCTACGAGCAGTACTTC. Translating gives CASSLLLASYEQYF.

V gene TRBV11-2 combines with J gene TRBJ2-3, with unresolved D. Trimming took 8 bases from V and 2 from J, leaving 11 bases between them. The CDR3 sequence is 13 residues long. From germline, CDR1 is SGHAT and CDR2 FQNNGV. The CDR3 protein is CASSVLPTDTQYF. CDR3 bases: TGTGCCAGCTCCGTATTGCCCACAGATACGCAGTATTTT. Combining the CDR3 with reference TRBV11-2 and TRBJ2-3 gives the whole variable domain EAGVAQSPRYKIIEKRQSVAFWCNPISGHATLYWYQQILGQGPKLLIQFQNNGVVDDSQLPKDRFSAERLKGVDSTLKIQPAKLEDSAVYLCASSVLPTDTQYFGPGTRLTVL.

This CDR3 is CASSVSGSLTRELFF. In DNA, the CDR3 is TGTGCCAGCAGCGTATCGGGCTCGTTAACCCGGGAGCTGTTTTTT. The V call is TRBV9, the J call TRBJ2-2; D gene ambiguous. The CDR3 spans 15 residues. Germline values: CDR1 SGDLS, CDR2 YYNGEE. V shed 1 base and J shed 9 bases, with 16 bases lying between them.

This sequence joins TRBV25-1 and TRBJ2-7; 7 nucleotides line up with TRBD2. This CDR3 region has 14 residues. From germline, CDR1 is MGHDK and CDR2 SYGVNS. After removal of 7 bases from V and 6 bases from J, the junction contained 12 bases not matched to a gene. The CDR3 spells CASTRGDAVGEQYF. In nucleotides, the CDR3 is TGTGCCAGCACCCGGGGGGACGCGGTGGGCGAGCAGTACTTC.

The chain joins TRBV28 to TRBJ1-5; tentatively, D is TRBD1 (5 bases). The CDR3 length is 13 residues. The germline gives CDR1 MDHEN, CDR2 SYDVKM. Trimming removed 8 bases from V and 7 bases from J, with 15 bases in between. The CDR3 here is CASRRVQGQPQHF. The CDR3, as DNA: TGTGCCAGCCGAAGGGTCCAGGGACAGCCCCAGCATTTT.